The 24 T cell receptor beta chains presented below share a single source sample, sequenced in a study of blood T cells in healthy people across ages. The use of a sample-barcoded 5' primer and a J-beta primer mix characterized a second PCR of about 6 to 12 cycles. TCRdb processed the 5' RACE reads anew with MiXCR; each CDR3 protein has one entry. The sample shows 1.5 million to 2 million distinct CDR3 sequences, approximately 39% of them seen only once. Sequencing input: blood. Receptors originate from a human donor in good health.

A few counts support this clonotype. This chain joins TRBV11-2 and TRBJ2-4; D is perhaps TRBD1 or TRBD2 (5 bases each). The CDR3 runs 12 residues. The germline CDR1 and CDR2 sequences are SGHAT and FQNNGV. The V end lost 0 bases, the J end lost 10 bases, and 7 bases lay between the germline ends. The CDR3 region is CASSLDREIQYF. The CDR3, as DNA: TGTGCCAGCAGCTTAGACAGGGAGATTCAGTACTTC.

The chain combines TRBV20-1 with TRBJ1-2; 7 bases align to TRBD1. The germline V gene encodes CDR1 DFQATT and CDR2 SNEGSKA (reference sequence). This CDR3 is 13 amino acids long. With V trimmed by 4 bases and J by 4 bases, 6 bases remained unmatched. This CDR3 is CSAILQGIYGYTF. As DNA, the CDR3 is TGCAGTGCTATCTTACAGGGGATCTATGGCTACACCTTC.

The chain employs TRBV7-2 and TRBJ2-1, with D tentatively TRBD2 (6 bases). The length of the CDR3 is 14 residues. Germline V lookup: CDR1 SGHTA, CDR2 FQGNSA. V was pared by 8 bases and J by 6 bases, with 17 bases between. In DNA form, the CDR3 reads TGTGCCAGCCGGCGTGGGGGGATCATCAATGAGCAGTTCTTC. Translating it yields CASRRGGIINEQFF.

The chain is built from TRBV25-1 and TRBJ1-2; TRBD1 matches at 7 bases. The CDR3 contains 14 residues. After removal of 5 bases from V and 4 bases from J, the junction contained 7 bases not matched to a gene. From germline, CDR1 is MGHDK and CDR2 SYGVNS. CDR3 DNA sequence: TGTGCCAGCAGTCAGGGGGTGGAAGCCTATGGCTACACCTTC. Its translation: CASSQGVEAYGYTF.

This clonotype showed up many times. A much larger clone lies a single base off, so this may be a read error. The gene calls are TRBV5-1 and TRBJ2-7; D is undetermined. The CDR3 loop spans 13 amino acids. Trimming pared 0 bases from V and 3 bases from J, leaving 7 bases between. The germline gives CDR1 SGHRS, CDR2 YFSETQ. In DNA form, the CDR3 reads TGCGCCAGCAGCTTGGCCGCTGGCTACGAGCAGTACTTC. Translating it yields CASSLAAGYEQYF.

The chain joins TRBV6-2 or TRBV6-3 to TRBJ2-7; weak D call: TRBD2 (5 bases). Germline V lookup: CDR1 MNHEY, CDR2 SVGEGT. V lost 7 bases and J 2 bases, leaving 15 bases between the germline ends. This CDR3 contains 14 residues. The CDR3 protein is CASIGGLPTYEQYF. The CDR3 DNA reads TGTGCCAGCATTGGCGGACTCCCGACCTACGAGCAGTACTTC.

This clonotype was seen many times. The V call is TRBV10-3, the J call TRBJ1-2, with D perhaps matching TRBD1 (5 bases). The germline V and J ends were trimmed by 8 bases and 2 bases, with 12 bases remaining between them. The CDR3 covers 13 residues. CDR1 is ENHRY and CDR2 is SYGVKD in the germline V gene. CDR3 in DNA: TGTGCCATCGGGAGGGGAGCCAACTATGGCTACACCTTC. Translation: CAIGRGANYGYTF.

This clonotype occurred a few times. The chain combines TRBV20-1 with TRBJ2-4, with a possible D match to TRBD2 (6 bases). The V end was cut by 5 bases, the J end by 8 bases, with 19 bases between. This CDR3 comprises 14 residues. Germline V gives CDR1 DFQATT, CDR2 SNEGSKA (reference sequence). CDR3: CSAGGGGAGDIQYF. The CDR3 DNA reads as TGCAGTGCTGGGGGAGGTGGGGCTGGGGACATTCAGTACTTC.

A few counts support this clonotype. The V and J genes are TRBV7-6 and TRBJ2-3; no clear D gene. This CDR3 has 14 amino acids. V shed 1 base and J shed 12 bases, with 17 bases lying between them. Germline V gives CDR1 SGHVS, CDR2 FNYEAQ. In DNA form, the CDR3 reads TGTGCCAGCAGCTTAGTCCGGTCAGAAGAGACCCAGTATTTT. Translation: CASSLVRSEETQYF.

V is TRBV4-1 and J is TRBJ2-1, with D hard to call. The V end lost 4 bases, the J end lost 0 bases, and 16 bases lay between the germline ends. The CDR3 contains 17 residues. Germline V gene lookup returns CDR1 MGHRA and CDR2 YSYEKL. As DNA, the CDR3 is TGCGCCAGCAGCCCCCGTTCTGGCCGGAGCTCCTACAATGAGCAGTTCTTC. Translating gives CASSPRSGRSSYNEQFF.

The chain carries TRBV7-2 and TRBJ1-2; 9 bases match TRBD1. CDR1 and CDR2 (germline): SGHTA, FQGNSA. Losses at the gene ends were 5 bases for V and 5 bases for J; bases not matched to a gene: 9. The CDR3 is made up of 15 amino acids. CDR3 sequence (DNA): TGTGCCAGCAGCCCCCACGGGGACAGGGATTATGGCTACACCTTC. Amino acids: CASSPHGDRDYGYTF. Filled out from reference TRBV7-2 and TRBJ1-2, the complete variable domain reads GAGVSQSPSNKVTEKGKDVELRCDPISGHTALYWYRQSLGQGLEFLIYFQGNSAPDKSGLPSDRFSAERTGGSVSTLTIQRTQQEDSAVYLCASSPHGDRDYGYTFGSGTRLTVV.

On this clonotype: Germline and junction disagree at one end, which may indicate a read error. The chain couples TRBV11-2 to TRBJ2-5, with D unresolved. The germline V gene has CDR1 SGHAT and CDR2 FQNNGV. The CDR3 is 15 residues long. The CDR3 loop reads CASSSPLGYQDTQYF. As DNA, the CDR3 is TGTGCCAGCAGCTCACCCTTGGGTTATCAAGACACCCAGTACTTC.

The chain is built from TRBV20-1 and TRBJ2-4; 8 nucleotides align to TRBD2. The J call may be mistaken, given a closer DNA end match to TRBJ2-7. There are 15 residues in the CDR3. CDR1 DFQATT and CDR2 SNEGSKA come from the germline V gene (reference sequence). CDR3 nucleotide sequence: TGCAGTGCTAGGGATTCGAGATCAAGCGGGAGCGAGCAGTACTTC. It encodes CSARDSRSSGSEQYF.

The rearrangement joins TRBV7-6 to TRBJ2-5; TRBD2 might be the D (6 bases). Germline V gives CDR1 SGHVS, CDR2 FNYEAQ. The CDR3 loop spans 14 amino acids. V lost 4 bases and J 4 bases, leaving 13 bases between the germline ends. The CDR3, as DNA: TGTGCCAGCAGCTGGGACTCCCGAGGAGAGACCCAGTACTTC. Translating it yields CASSWDSRGETQYF.

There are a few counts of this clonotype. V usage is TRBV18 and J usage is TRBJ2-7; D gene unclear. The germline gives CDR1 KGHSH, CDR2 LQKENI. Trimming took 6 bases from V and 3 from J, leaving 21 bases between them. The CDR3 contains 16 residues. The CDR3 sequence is CASSPPWTANLYEQYF. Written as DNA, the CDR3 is TGTGCCAGCTCTCCCCCCTGGACCGCTAACCTCTACGAGCAGTACTTC. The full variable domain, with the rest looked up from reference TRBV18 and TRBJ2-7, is NAGVMQNPRHLVRRRGQEARLRCSPMKGHSHVYWYRQLPEEGLKFMVYLQKENIIDESGMPKERFSAEFPKEGPSILRIQQVVRGDSAAYFCASSPPWTANLYEQYFGPGTRLTVT.

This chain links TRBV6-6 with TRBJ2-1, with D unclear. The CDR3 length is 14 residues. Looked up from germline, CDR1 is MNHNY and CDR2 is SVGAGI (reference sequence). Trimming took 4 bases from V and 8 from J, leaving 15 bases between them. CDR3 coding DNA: TGTGCCAGCAGTTCGGCAGGCCGCGTAGATGAGCAGTTCTTC. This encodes CASSSAGRVDEQFF.

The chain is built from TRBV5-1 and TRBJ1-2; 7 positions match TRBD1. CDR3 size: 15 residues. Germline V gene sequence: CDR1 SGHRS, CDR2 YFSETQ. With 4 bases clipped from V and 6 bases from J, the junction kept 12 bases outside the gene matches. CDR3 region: CASSVQGGVQDGYTF. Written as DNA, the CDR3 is TGCGCCAGCAGCGTCCAGGGGGGGGTGCAAGATGGCTACACCTTC.

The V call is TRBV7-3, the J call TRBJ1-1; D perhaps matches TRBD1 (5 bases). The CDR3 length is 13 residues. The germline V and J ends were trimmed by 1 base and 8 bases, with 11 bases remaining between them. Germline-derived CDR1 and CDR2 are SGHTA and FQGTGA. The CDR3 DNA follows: TGTGCCAGCAGCTTAAATTCAGGACAAGAAGCTTTCTTT. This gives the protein CASSLNSGQEAFF.

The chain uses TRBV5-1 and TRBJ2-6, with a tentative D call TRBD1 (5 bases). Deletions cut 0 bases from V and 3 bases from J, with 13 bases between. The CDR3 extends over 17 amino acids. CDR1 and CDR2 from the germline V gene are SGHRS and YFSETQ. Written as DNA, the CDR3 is TGCGCCAGCAGCTTGGTCCCGACAGACATTGGGGCCAACGTCCTGACTTTC. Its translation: CASSLVPTDIGANVLTF. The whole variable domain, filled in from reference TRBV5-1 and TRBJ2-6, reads KAGVTQTPRYLIKTRGQQVTLSCSPISGHRSVSWYQQTPGQGLQFLFEYFSETQRNKGNFPGRFSGRQFSNSRSEMNVSTLELGDSALYLCASSLVPTDIGANVLTFGAGSRLTVL.

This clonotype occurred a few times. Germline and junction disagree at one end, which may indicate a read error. CDR3 coding DNA: TGTCCCAGCAGCTCACCGACAGGGGACTATGGCTACACCTTC. Translating it yields CPSSSPTGDYGYTF. The chain couples TRBV5-6 to TRBJ1-2, with 8 bases aligning to TRBD1. The CDR3 runs 14 residues. Germline V gene lookup returns CDR1 SGHDT and CDR2 YYEEEE.

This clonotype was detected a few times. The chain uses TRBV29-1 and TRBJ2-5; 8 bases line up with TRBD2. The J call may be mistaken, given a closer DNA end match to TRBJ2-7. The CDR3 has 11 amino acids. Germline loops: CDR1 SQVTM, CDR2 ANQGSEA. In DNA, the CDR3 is TGCAGCGTTGTCGGGGGGGGCGAGCAGTACTTC. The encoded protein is CSVVGGGEQYF.

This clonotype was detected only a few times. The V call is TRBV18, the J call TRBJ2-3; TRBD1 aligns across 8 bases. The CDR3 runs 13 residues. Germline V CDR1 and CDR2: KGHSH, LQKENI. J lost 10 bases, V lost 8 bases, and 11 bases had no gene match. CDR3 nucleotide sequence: TGTGCCAGCCTACGAGGACAGGGCGAACCGCAGTATTTT. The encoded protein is CASLRGQGEPQYF. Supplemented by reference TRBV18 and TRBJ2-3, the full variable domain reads NAGVMQNPRHLVRRRGQEARLRCSPMKGHSHVYWYRQLPEEGLKFMVYLQKENIIDESGMPKERFSAEFPKEGPSILRIQQVVRGDSAAYFCASLRGQGEPQYFGPGTRLTVL.

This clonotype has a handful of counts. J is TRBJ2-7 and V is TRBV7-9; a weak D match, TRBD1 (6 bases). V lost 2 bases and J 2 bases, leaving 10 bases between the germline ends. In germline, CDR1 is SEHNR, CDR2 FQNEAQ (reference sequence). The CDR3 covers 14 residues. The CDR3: CASSLLGGPYEQYF. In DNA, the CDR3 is TGTGCCAGCAGCTTATTAGGGGGACCCTACGAGCAGTACTTC.

CDR3 in DNA: TGTGCCAGCAGTCGGAGATCTGGAGACTACAATGAGCAGTTCTTC. This encodes CASSRRSGDYNEQFF. The chain combines TRBV28 with TRBJ2-1; D gene unclear. Trimming removed 5 bases from V and 3 bases from J, with 14 bases in between. This CDR3 has 15 amino acids. The germline V gene has CDR1 MDHEN and CDR2 SYDVKM.